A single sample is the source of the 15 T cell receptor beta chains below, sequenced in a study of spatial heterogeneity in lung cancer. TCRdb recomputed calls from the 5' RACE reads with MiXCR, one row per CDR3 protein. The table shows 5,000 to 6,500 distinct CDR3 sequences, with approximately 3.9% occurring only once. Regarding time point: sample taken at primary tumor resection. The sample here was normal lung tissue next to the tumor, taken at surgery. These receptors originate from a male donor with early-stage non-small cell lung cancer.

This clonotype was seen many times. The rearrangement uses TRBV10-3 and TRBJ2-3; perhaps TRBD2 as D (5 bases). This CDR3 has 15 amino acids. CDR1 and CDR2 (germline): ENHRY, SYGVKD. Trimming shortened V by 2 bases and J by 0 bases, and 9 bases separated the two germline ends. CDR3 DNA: TGTGCCATCAGTGAGGACTACGCTAGCACAGATACGCAGTATTTT. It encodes CAISEDYASTDTQYF.

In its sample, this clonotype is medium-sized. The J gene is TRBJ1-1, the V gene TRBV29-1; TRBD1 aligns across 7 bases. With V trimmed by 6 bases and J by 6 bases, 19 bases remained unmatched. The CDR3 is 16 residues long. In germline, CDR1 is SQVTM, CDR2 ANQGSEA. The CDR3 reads CSVQQGWAQKGAEAFF. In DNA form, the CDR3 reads TGCAGCGTCCAACAGGGGTGGGCGCAAAAAGGGGCTGAAGCTTTCTTT.

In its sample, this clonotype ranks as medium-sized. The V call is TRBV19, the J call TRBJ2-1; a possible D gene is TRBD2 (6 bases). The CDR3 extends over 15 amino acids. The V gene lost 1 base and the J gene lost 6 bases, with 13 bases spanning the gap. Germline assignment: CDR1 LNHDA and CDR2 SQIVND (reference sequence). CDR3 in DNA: TGTGCCAGTAGTATAGTAGCGGCCCTCGGCAATGAGCAGTTCTTC. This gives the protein CASSIVAALGNEQFF.

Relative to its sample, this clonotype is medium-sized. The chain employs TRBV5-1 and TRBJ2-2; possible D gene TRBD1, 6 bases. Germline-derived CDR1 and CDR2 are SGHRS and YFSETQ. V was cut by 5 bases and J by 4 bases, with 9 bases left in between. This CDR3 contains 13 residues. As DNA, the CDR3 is TGCGCCAGCAGGGACAGATCCACCGGGGAGCTGTTTTTT. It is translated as CASRDRSTGELFF.

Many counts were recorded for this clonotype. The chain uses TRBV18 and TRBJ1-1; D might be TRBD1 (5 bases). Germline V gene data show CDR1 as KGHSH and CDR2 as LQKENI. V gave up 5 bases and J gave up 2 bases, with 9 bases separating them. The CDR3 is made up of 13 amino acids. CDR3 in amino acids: CASSTDSNTEAFF. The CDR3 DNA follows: TGTGCCAGCTCAACCGACAGTAACACTGAAGCTTTCTTT.

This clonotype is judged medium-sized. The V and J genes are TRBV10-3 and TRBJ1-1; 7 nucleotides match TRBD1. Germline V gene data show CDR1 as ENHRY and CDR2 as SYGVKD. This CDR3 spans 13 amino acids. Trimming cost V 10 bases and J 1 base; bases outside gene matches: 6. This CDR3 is CATRQGPNTEAFF. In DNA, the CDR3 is TGTGCCACCCGACAGGGACCGAACACTGAAGCTTTCTTT.

The CDR3 sequence: CASSQDKGETQYF. DNA of the CDR3: TGCGCCAGCAGCCAAGATAAGGGAGAGACCCAGTACTTC. The chain combines TRBV4-1 with TRBJ2-5; the D is unclear. The CDR3 covers 13 residues. Germline V gives CDR1 MGHRA, CDR2 YSYEKL. Trimming shortened V by 0 bases and J by 4 bases, and 6 bases separated the two germline ends.

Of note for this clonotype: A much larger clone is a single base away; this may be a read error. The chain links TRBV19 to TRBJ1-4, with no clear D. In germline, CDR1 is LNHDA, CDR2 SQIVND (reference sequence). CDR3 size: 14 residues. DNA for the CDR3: TGTGCCACCAACGGGGAATATTTGGGTGAAAGACTGTTTTTT. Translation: CATNGEYLGERLFF.

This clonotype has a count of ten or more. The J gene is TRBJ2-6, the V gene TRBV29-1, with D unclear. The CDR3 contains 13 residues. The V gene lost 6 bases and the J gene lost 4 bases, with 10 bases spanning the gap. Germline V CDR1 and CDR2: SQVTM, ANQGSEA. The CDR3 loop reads CSVSRPGANVLTF. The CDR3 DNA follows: TGCAGCGTGTCGCGGCCGGGGGCCAACGTCCTGACTTTC.

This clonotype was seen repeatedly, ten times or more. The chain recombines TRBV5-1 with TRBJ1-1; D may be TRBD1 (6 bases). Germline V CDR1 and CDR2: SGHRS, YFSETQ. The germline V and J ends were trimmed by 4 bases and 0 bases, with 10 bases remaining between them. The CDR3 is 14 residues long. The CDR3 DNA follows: TGCGCCAGCAGCCGCGGACAGATGAACACTGAAGCTTTCTTT. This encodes CASSRGQMNTEAFF. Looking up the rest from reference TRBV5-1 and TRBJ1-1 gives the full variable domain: KAGVTQTPRYLIKTRGQQVTLSCSPISGHRSVSWYQQTPGQGLQFLFEYFSETQRNKGNFPGRFSGRQFSNSRSEMNVSTLELGDSALYLCASSRGQMNTEAFFGQGTRLTVV.

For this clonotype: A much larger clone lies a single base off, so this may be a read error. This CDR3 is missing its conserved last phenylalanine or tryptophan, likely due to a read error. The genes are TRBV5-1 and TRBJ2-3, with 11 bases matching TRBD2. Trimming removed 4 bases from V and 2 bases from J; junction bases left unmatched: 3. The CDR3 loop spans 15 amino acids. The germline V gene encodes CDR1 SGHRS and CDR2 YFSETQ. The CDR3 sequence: CASSETSGVTDTQYL. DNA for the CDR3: TGCGCCAGCAGCGAGACTAGCGGGGTCACAGATACGCAGTATCTT.

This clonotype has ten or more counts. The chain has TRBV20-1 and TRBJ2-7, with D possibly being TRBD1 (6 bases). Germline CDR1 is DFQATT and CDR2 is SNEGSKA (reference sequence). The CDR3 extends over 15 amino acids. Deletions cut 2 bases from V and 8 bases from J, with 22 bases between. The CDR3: CSARLPTVQGFQQYF. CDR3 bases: TGCAGTGCTAGACTTCCAACGGTACAGGGATTTCAGCAGTACTTC.

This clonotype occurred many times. The CDR3 region is CASSQGRKETQYF. Written as DNA, the CDR3 is TGTGCCAGCAGTCAGGGACGTAAAGAGACCCAGTACTTC. The gene calls are TRBV12-3 or TRBV12-4 and TRBJ2-5; D may be TRBD1 or TRBD2 (5 bases each). V dropped 5 bases and J dropped 3 bases, with 10 bases sitting between them. This CDR3 region has 13 residues.

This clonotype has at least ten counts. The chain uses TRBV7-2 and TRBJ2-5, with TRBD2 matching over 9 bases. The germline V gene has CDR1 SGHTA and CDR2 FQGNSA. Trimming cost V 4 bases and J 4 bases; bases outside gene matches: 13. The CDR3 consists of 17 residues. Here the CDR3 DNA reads TGTGCCAGCAGCTCGCCCCCCTGGCGGGAGGGTCTAGAGACCCAGTACTTC. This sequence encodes CASSSPPWREGLETQYF.

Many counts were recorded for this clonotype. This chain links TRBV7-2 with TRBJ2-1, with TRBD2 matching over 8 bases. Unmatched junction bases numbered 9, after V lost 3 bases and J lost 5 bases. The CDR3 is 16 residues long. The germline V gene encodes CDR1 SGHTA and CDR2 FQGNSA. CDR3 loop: CASSLLTSGANNEQFF. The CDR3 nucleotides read TGTGCCAGCAGCTTGCTTACTAGCGGAGCCAACAATGAGCAGTTCTTC.